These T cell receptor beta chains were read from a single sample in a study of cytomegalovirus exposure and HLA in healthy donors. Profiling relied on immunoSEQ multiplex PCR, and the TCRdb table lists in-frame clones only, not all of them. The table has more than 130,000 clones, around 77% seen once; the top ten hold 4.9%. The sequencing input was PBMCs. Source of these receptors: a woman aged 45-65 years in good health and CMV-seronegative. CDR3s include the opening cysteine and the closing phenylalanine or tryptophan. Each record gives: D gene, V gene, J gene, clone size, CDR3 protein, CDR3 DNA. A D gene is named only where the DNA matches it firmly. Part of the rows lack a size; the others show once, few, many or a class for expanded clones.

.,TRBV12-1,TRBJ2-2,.,CASSFAGTGNTGELFF,TGTGCCAGCAGCTTTGCCGGGACAGGGAACACCGGGGAGCTGTTTTTT
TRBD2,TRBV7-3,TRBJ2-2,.,CASSRLADTGELFF,TGTGCCAGCAGCAGACTAGCAGACACCGGGGAGCTGTTTTTT
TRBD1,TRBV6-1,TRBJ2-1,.,CASSEFFGQGYNEQFF,TGTGCCAGCAGTGAGTTTTTTGGACAGGGTTACAATGAGCAGTTCTTC
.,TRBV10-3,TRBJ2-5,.,CAISATREETQYF,TGTGCCATCAGTGCAACTAGAGAAGAGACCCAGTACTTC
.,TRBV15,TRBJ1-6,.,CATSRAYSGSPLHF,TGTGCCACCAGCAGAGCCTACAGCGGGTCACCCCTCCACTTT
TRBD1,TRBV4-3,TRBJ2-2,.,CASSQALGTANTGELFF,TGCGCCAGCAGCCAAGCCCTCGGGACAGCGAACACCGGGGAGCTGTTTTTT
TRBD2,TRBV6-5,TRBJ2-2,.,CASSYFLSSGTGELFF,TGTGCCAGCAGTTACTTTTTGTCTAGCGGGACCGGGGAGCTGTTTTTT
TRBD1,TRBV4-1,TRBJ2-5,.,CASSQVIGTGGLEQYF,TGCGCCAGCAGCCAAGTGATCGGGACAGGGGGGTTAGAGCAGTACTTC
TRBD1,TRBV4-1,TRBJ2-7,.,CASSQEDRGWYEQYF,TGCGCCAGCAGCCAGGAGGACAGGGGATGGTACGAGCAGTACTTC
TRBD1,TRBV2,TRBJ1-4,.,CASSWDREKLFF,TGTGCCAGCAGTTGGGACAGAGAAAAACTGTTTTTT
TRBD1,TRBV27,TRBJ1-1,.,CASSSAGGRNTEAFF,TGTGCCAGCAGTTCCGCAGGGGGGCGTAACACTGAAGCTTTCTTT
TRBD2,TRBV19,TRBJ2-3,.,CASLLAGGNTQYF,TGTGCCAGCTTACTAGCGGGGGGAAATACGCAGTATTTT
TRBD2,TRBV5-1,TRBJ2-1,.,CASSFSASGSYNEQFF,TGCGCCAGCAGCTTCTCGGCTAGCGGGTCCTACAATGAGCAGTTCTTC
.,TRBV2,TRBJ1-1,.,CASSLQGPGRTEAFF,TGTGCCAGCAGTCTTCAGGGGCCGGGTAGGACTGAAGCTTTCTTT
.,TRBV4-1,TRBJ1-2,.,CASSHQGNYGYTF,TGCGCCAGCAGCCATCAGGGAAACTATGGCTACACCTTC
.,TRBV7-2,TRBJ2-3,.,CASSLGTPVGTQYF,TGTGCCAGCAGCCTCGGGACTCCGGTCGGTACGCAGTATTTT
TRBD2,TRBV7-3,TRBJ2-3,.,CASSSGAGGVDTQYF,TGTGCCAGCAGCTCCGGCGCGGGGGGAGTGGATACGCAGTATTTT
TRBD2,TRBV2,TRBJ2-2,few,CASSEASGANTGELFF,TGTGCCAGCAGTGAAGCGAGCGGGGCTAACACCGGGGAGCTGTTTTTT
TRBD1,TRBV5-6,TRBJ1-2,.,CASSLPASLGTGYGYTF,TGTGCCAGCAGCTTACCCGCGTCCCTAGGGACAGGCTATGGCTACACCTTC
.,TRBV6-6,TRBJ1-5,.,CASSFGDAQPQHF,TGTGCCAGCAGTTTCGGGGATGCTCAGCCCCAGCATTTT
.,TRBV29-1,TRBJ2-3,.,CSVSGADTQYF,TGCAGCGTCTCGGGTGCAGATACGCAGTATTTT
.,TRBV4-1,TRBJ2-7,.,CASSQEKRETAYEQYF,TGCGCCAGCAGCCAAGAAAAAAGGGAGACGGCCTACGAGCAGTACTTC
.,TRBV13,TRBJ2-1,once,CASSSYSYNEQFF,TGTGCCAGCAGCTCCTACTCCTACAATGAGCAGTTCTTC
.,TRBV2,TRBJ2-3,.,CASSDRRNTDTQYF,TGTGCCAGCAGTGATCGGAGGAACACAGATACGCAGTATTTT
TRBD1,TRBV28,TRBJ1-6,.,CASRLGQTNSPLHF,TGTGCCAGCAGACTGGGACAGACCAATTCACCCCTCCACTTT
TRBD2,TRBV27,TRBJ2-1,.,CASSFLGSGAITYNEQFF,TGTGCCAGCAGTTTCTTAGGGAGCGGGGCAATAACCTACAATGAGCAGTTCTTC
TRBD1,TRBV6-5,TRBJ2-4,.,CASSTYRGLGNIQYF,TGTGCCAGCAGTACGTACAGGGGGCTCGGAAACATTCAGTACTTC
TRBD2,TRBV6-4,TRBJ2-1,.,CASSAGTSGAYNEQFF,TGTGCCAGCAGTGCCGGGACTAGCGGGGCCTACAATGAGCAGTTCTTC
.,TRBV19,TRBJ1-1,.,CASSTTGFQPEAFF,TGTGCCAGTAGTACGACAGGATTCCAACCTGAAGCTTTCTTT
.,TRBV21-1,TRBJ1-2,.,CASSKALETPCGYTF,TGTGCCAGCAGCAAAGCTCTGGAGACCCCTTGCGGCTACACCTTC
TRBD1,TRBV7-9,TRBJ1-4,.,CASSLGRGATNEKLFF,TGTGCCAGCAGCTTAGGCAGGGGGGCAACTAATGAAAAACTGTTTTTT
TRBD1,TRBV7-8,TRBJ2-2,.,CASSFDRVPGELFF,TGTGCCAGCAGCTTCGACAGGGTACCCGGGGAGCTGTTTTTT
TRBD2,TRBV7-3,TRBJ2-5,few,CASSPLGGGIQETQYF,TGTGCCAGCAGCCCCCTCGGCGGGGGGATCCAAGAGACCCAGTACTTC
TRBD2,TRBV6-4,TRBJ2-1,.,CASSDSTSGGEGYNEQFF,TGTGCCAGCAGTGACTCGACTAGCGGGGGCGAGGGCTACAATGAGCAGTTCTTC
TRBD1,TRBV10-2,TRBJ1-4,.,CASSEGGQDEKLFF,TGCGCCAGCAGTGAGGGCGGACAGGACGAAAAACTGTTTTTT
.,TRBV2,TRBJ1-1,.,CASSEGRGTNTEAFF,TGTGCCAGCAGTGAAGGGCGGGGGACGAACACTGAAGCTTTCTTT
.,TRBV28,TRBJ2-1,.,CASGFTDRPGGNEQFF,TGTGCCAGCGGCTTTACAGACAGGCCGGGAGGAAATGAGCAGTTCTTC
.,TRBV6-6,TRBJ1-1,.,CASSYVRETEAFF,TGTGCCAGCAGTTACGTTCGGGAGACTGAAGCTTTCTTT
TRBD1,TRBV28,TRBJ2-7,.,CASGLSGTAYEQYF,TGTGCCAGCGGTTTGTCCGGGACAGCCTACGAGCAGTACTTC
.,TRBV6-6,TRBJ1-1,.,CASYGSSNTEAFF,TGTGCCAGCTATGGCAGTTCGAACACTGAAGCTTTCTTT
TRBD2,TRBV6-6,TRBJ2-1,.,CASSLSGGSYNEQFF,TGTGCCAGCAGCCTATCCGGGGGGTCCTACAATGAGCAGTTCTTC
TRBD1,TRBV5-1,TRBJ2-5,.,CASSSERGQETQYF,TGCGCCAGCAGCTCCGAGAGGGGGCAGGAGACCCAGTACTTC
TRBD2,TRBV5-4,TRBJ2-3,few,CASSLFRVGGTDTQYF,TGTGCCAGCAGCTTGTTTCGGGTCGGGGGGACAGATACGCAGTATTTT
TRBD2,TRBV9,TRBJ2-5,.,CASSSRLAGRQETQYF,TGTGCCAGCAGCTCTAGACTAGCGGGCAGACAAGAGACCCAGTACTTC
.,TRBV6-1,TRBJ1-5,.,CASSESRGNQPQHF,TGTGCCAGCAGTGAAAGTAGGGGAAATCAGCCCCAGCATTTT
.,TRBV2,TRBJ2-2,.,CASGEDLSTGELFF,TGTGCCAGCGGGGAGGACCTTTCCACCGGGGAGCTGTTTTTT
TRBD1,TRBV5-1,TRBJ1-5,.,CASSQDRAKYSNQPQHF,TGCGCCAGCAGCCAGGACAGGGCGAAGTATAGCAATCAGCCCCAGCATTTT
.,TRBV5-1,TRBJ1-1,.,CASSPAGDTEAFF,TGCGCCAGCAGCCCCGCCGGGGACACTGAAGCTTTCTTT
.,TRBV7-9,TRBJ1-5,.,CASSPRRGQPQHF,TGTGCCAGCAGCCCGCGGCGGGGTCAGCCCCAGCATTTT
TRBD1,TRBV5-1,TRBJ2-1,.,CASSFRQGSYNEQFF,TGCGCCAGCAGCTTTCGACAGGGGTCCTACAATGAGCAGTTCTTC
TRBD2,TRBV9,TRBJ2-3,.,CASSGSGLGSDTQYF,TGTGCCAGCAGCGGTAGCGGGTTGGGGTCAGATACGCAGTATTTT
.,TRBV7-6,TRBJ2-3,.,CASSLIADTQYF,TGTGCCAGCAGCTTAATAGCAGATACGCAGTATTTT
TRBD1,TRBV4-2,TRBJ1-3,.,CASSRTGSSGNTIYF,TGTGCCAGCAGCCGGACAGGGAGCTCTGGAAACACCATATATTTT
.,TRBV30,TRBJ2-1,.,CAWSQDNEQFF,TGTGCCTGGTCCCAGGACAATGAGCAGTTCTTC
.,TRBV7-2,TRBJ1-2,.,CASSLASGKSNYGYTF,TGTGCCAGCAGCTTAGCTTCGGGAAAGTCTAACTATGGCTACACCTTC